This passage covers 3 T cell receptor beta chains from one sample sequenced in a study of T cell responses to AZD1222 COVID-19 vaccine. This table comes from immunoSEQ multiplex PCR, and its TCRdb copy is limited to in-frame clones, with some not included. The sample lists over 130,000 clones; approximately 92% were seen once. The sequences come from peripheral blood, collected 28 days after the second AZD1222 dose. These receptors all stem from an adult who received the AZD1222 COVID-19 vaccine.

The V gene is TRBV5-4, the J gene TRBJ1-1; the D is unclear. The CDR3 is 12 amino acids. Trimming took 3 bases from V and 6 from J, leaving 9 bases between them. Germline CDR1 and CDR2: SGHNT and YYREEE (reference sequence). The CDR3 sequence is CASSSTGAEAFF. The CDR3 bases are TGTGCCAGCAGCTCGACTGGGGCTGAAGCTTTCTTT.

The chain carries TRBV2 and TRBJ2-5, with 10 bases matching TRBD2. CDR1 is SNHLY, CDR2 FYNNEI, per germline. The junction had 11 bases not matched to a gene; V was cut back by 7 bases and J by 9 bases. The CDR3 is 14 residues long. The CDR3 coding sequence is TGTGCCAGCACCGGACTAGCGGCTGATGGGGCCCAGTACTTC. Amino acid sequence: CASTGLAADGAQYF.

The V and J genes are TRBV6-6 and TRBJ2-1, with D unclear. The CDR3 is 13 amino acids. Germline values: CDR1 MNHNY, CDR2 SVGAGI (reference sequence). Trimming stripped 8 bases from V and 8 bases from J, with 16 bases between. The CDR3 loop reads CASSSGGRHEQFF. DNA for the CDR3: TGTGCCAGCTCCTCGGGTGGAAGGCATGAGCAGTTCTTC.